This T cell receptor beta chain appears in the sequencing data of a study of circulating CD8 cells and anti-PD-1 response in melanoma. Overall study: Responders had complete or partial responses; non-responders had stable or progressive disease.

The germline V gene has CDR1 SQVTM and CDR2 ANQGSEA. The V end was cut by 6 bases, the J end by 2 bases, with 20 bases between. The CDR3 is 16 amino acids. Live CD3+CD8+TCRalphabeta+ cells were sorted into four subsets by PD-1 and/or TIGIT. This clonotype is labeled medium-sized. Antigen specificity is unknown. Study-wide results and caveats: Expanded sorted subsets were checked for tumor reactivity using peptides. PD-1 and DPOS subsets showed similar, higher clonality than DNEG.

Using approximately 15 ng of total RNA, TCR libraries were made with the QIAseq Immune Repertoire TCR panel. TCRdb re-called the reads with MiXCR, one entry per CDR3 protein. The sample has hundreds of distinct CDR3 sequences, roughly 6% seen once. The chain recombines TRBV29-1 with TRBJ2-1; possibly TRBD2 for D (6 bases). This sample comprised CD8+ T cells from PBMCs, obtained at baseline or after one month of anti-PD-1 therapy (not recorded which). This sequence was found in a human donor with melanoma. The CDR3 sequence: CSVDGVAGSPYNEQFF. CDR3 sequence (DNA): TGCAGCGTCGATGGGGTGGCGGGGTCGCCCTACAATGAGCAGTTCTTC.